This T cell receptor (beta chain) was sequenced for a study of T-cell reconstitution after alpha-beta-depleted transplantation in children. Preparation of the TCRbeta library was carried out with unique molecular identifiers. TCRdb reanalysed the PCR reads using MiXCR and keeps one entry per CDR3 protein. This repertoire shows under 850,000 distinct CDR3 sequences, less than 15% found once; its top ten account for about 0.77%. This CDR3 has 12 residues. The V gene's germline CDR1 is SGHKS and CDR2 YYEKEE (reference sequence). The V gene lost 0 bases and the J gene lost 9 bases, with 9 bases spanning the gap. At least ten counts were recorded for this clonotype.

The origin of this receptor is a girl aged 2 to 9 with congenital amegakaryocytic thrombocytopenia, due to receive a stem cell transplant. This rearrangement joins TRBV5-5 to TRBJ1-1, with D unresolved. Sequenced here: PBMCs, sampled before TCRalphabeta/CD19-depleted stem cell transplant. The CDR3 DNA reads TGTGCCAGCAGCTTGGCCCCCCAGAAAGCTTTCTTT. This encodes CASSLAPQKAFF.